This TCR beta chain was captured in a study of CD8 T cells in Susac syndrome. High-throughput TCR beta sequencing covered peripheral CD8+ and CD4+ T cells. The study used treatment-naive patients who had stable or active relapsing-remitting disease as multiple sclerosis controls. TEMRA cells were FACS-enriched, and CD8+ and CD4+ T cells were isolated negatively. The CDR3 is 15 residues long. Germline CDR1 SNHLY, CDR2 FYNNEI. The ends were cut back, 2 bases at V and 0 bases at J, with 9 bases in the middle. The RNA, 0.5 to 1 ug, was put through reverse transcription using random hexamers. TCRdb re-called the immunoSEQ multiplex PCR reads with MiXCR, one entry per CDR3 protein. Here the sample spans 230,000 or so distinct CDR3 sequences, 95% being singletons.

Material: CD4+ T cells from PBMCs. The rearrangement uses TRBV2 and TRBJ2-3; no clear D gene. The source of this sequence is a human donor with multiple sclerosis. The CDR3 nucleotides read TGTGCCAGCAGTGAATGGGCAGCTAGCACAGATACGCAGTATTTT. It specifies CASSEWAASTDTQYF.